This paragraph reports one TCR beta chain. The data originate from a study of shared clonotypes between healthy human individuals. Donors had no recently reported acute infections or vaccinations and were HIV-negative. Donors were Caucasian adults residing in Nashville, Tennessee, USA. Measured with immunoSEQ multiplex PCR; TCRdb has only the in-frame clones, and not every one. The sample yields more than 400,000 clones, approximately 81% seen once. From germline, CDR1 is SEHNR and CDR2 FQNEAQ (reference sequence). The CDR3 totals 15 residues. V gave up 2 bases and J gave up 3 bases; unmatched junction bases: 3.

The sample taken for sequencing was PBMCs. This clonotype was sampled from a woman aged 40 to 50 in good health. Some clones in this sample may be carry-over from other donors' samples. The chain is built from TRBV7-9 and TRBJ2-2, with 7 bases identical to TRBD1. The CDR3 spells CASSLNRGDTGELFF. Here the CDR3 DNA reads TGTGCCAGCAGCTTAAACAGGGGTGACACCGGGGAGCTGTTTTTT.